The 16 T cell receptor beta chains below all came from one sample that was sequenced in a study of blood T cell repertoires in COVID-19. Data came from immunoSEQ multiplex PCR; TCRdb stores just in-frame clones and leaves some out. The repertoire includes some 45,000 clones, roughly four fifths of them detected once, and about 22% sits in the top ten. The specimen was peripheral blood. Receptor source: a woman aged 55 to 70 with acute or convalescent COVID-19.

About this clone itself: At one of its ends the junction is not consistent with the germline gene, which may arise from a read error. The CDR3 nucleotides read TGTGCTAGCAGCTTAGGACAGGCTAGCACAGATACGCAGTATTTT. This gives the protein CASSLGQASTDTQYF. The V gene is TRBV7-7, the J gene TRBJ2-3, with 7 bases identical to TRBD1. Germline assignment: CDR1 SSHAT and CDR2 FNYEAQ (reference sequence). The length of the CDR3 is 15 residues.

V and J are TRBV2 and TRBJ1-2; D is unresolved. The V gene's germline CDR1 is SNHLY and CDR2 FYNNEI. Trimming stripped 6 bases from V and 0 bases from J, with 11 bases between. The CDR3 is 14 residues long. CDR3 loop: CASRGGPSNYGYTF. As DNA, the CDR3 is TGTGCCAGCAGGGGAGGACCTTCTAACTATGGCTACACCTTC.

This chain connects TRBV5-1 to TRBJ2-2, with 13 positions matching TRBD2. V dropped 5 bases and J dropped 5; count of bases not matched to a gene: 9. The CDR3 loop spans 17 amino acids. CDR1 is SGHRS, CDR2 YFSETQ, per germline. CDR3 region: CASSPLAGGMRTGELFF. The CDR3 DNA is TGCGCCAGCAGTCCACTAGCGGGGGGGATGAGGACCGGGGAGCTGTTTTTT.

V and J are TRBV6-5 and TRBJ2-7; possibly TRBD2 for D (6 bases). V shed 10 bases and J shed 2 bases, with 18 bases lying between them. Per germline, CDR1 MNHEY and CDR2 SVGAGI. The CDR3 is 14 residues long. CDR3 amino acids: CATNWVGGTYEQYF. CDR3 DNA: TGTGCCACCAATTGGGTGGGAGGAACCTACGAGCAGTACTTC.

This CDR3 is CASSLGDRVTGELFF. The CDR3 coding sequence is TGTGCCAGCAGCTTGGGTGACAGGGTCACCGGGGAGCTGTTTTTT. The chain has TRBV7-6 and TRBJ2-2; TRBD1 aligns across 7 bases. J lost 4 bases, V lost 3 bases, and 5 bases had no gene match. Germline lookup yields CDR1 SGHVS and CDR2 FNYEAQ. This CDR3 contains 15 residues. Supplemented by reference TRBV7-6 and TRBJ2-2, the full variable domain reads GAGVSQSPRYKVTKRGQDVALRCDPISGHVSLYWYRQALGQGPEFLTYFNYEAQQDKSGLPNDRFSAERPEGSISTLTIQRTEQRDSAMYRCASSLGDRVTGELFFGEGSRLTVL.

The J gene is TRBJ2-1, the V gene TRBV5-8; 8 positions agree with TRBD1. The CDR3 consists of 13 residues. Germline loops: CDR1 SGHTS, CDR2 YDEGEE. V was clipped by 6 bases and J by 7 bases; unmatched bases: 6. CDR3 DNA sequence: TGTGCCAGCATACAGGGGGGAAGGAATGAGCAGTTCTTC. Amino acid sequence: CASIQGGRNEQFF. The full variable domain, its missing parts supplied by reference TRBV5-8 and TRBJ2-1, is EAGVTQSPTHLIKTRGQQATLRCSPISGHTSVYWYQQALGLGLQFLLWYDEGEERNRGNFPPRFSGRQFPNYSSELNVNALELEDSALYLCASIQGGRNEQFFGPGTRLTVL.

The V call is TRBV3-1 (or the pseudogene TRBV3-2), the J call TRBJ1-1; TRBD1 agrees at 8 bases. V was clipped by 8 bases and J by 7 bases; unmatched bases: 9. CDR1 is LGHDT, CDR2 YNNKEL, per germline (reference sequence). CDR3 size: 13 residues. The CDR3 loop reads CASSQGQANEAFF. CDR3 bases: TGTGCCAGCTCCCAGGGACAGGCGAATGAAGCTTTCTTT.

V usage is TRBV29-1 and J usage is TRBJ2-2; no clear D gene. The length of the CDR3 is 12 residues. The germline V gene encodes CDR1 SQVTM and CDR2 ANQGSEA. Between the trimmed V and J ends, which lost 4 bases and 3 bases, there was a span of 6 bases. The CDR3 sequence is CSVAYHTGELFF. The CDR3 DNA is TGCAGCGTTGCGTATCACACCGGGGAGCTGTTTTTT.

V gene TRBV6-5 combines with J gene TRBJ1-3; D possibly corresponds to TRBD1 (6 bases). Looked up from germline, CDR1 is MNHEY and CDR2 is SVGAGI. The V and J ends lost 7 bases and 1 base respectively, with 11 bases between them. CDR3 size: 14 residues. CDR3 nucleotides: TGTGCCAGCAAGGACAGAGCTTCTGGAAACACCATATATTTT. Residues: CASKDRASGNTIYF.

The V call is TRBV7-3, the J call TRBJ2-3; D uncertain. The CDR3 covers 15 residues. The germline V gene has CDR1 SGHTA and CDR2 FQGTGA. Deletions cut 5 bases from V and 6 bases from J, with 18 bases between. The CDR3 region is CASSPTGSLGDTQYF. CDR3 nucleotide sequence: TGTGCCAGCAGCCCCACTGGTTCACTCGGGGATACGCAGTATTTT.

The rearrangement joins TRBV19 to TRBJ1-2; D call uncertain. Trimming shortened V by 7 bases and J by 0 bases, and 12 bases separated the two germline ends. In germline, CDR1 is LNHDA, CDR2 SQIVND (reference sequence). The CDR3 has 14 residues. This chain's CDR3 is CASTLLSSNYGYTF. The DNA of the CDR3 is TGTGCCAGTACCCTATTGAGTTCTAACTATGGCTACACCTTC.

The rearrangement links TRBV27 to TRBJ2-7; 7 nucleotides match TRBD2. This CDR3 region has 15 residues. The germline V gene has CDR1 MNHEY and CDR2 SMNVEV (reference sequence). Trimming at V came to 3 bases and at J to 3 bases, leaving 8 bases not matched to a gene. CDR3 DNA sequence: TGTGCCAGCAGTTTTTCCGGGACTACGATCTACGAGCAGTACTTC. It is translated as CASSFSGTTIYEQYF.

The rearrangement links TRBV7-2 to TRBJ1-2; possibly TRBD1 for D (6 bases). The CDR3 is 16 amino acids. The germline V gene encodes CDR1 SGHTA and CDR2 FQGNSA. Deletions cut 1 base from V and 5 bases from J, with 17 bases between. The DNA of the CDR3 is TGTGCCAGCAGCTTAGACTTTGGGGGCGCAGAGTATGGCTACACCTTC. It codes for CASSLDFGGAEYGYTF.

V and J are TRBV7-9 and TRBJ1-6; no clear D. CDR3 length: 11 amino acids. V was pared by 4 bases and J by 8 bases, with 3 bases between. CDR1 SEHNR and CDR2 FQNEAQ come from the germline V gene (reference sequence). CDR3 protein: CASSSDSPLHF. DNA for the CDR3: TGTGCCAGCAGCTCCGATTCACCCCTCCACTTT.

The gene calls are TRBV5-5 and TRBJ2-1; 11 positions agree with TRBD2. Trimming cost V 0 bases and J 10 bases; bases outside gene matches: 6. This CDR3 region has 15 residues. Germline V gene data show CDR1 as SGHKS and CDR2 as YYEKEE (reference sequence). CDR3 bases: TGTGCCAGCAGCTTGGAGGGACTAGCGGTTAGGGAGCAGTTCTTC. The encoded protein is CASSLEGLAVREQFF. The whole variable domain, filled in from reference TRBV5-5 and TRBJ2-1, reads DAGVTQSPTHLIKTRGQQVTLRCSPISGHKSVSWYQQVLGQGPQFIFQYYEKEERGRGNFPDRFSARQFPNYSSELNVNALLLGDSALYLCASSLEGLAVREQFFGPGTRLTVL.

This clone has more than one count but fewer than ten. The gene calls are TRBV27 and TRBJ1-4, with D unclear. The CDR3 is 13 residues long. Germline values: CDR1 MNHEY, CDR2 SMNVEV (reference sequence). V dropped 6 bases and J dropped 7 bases, with 12 bases sitting between them. CDR3 sequence reads: CASSLSASEKLFF. DNA of the CDR3: TGTGCCAGCAGCTTAAGCGCTTCTGAAAAACTGTTTTTT.